This entry features one TCR beta chain sequence. The target antigen is unknown. This record comes from a study of cytomegalovirus exposure and HLA in healthy donors. The junction had 5 bases not matched to a gene; V was cut back by 0 bases and J by 2 bases. CDR1 is MNHEY and CDR2 is SVGAGI in the germline V gene. The CDR3 contains 16 residues. General study points: Cytomegalovirus status was reportedly diagnosed by the classifier with high specificity and sensitivity.

Assay used: immunoSEQ multiplex PCR; TCRdb lists only in-frame clones, some missing. The data contain under 300,000 clones, roughly 89% of them singletons. The receptor was derived from a woman younger than 35 in good health and CMV-seronegative. Sequencing input: PBMCs. The chain is built from TRBV6-5 and TRBJ2-7; 9 positions agree with TRBD1. CDR3 nucleotide sequence: TGTGCCAGCAGTTACTCAGGGACAGGGATTCCCTACGAGCAGTACTTC. Translating gives CASSYSGTGIPYEQYF.